This paragraph covers one T cell receptor beta chain sequence. Antigen specificity is unknown. Within the sample, other DNA sequences also encode this same CDR3. This record belongs to a study of shared clonotypes between healthy human individuals. Study-level points and caveats: In the sorted subsets, rarefaction showed sequencing was incomplete despite large depth. Shared clonotypes: 4.5% to 6% naive CD4, 3.5% to 4% naive CD8, about 2.2% memory CD4, around 0.4% memory CD8.

The table came from immunoSEQ multiplex PCR; TCRdb's copy has only in-frame clones and leaves some out. Among 1,400,000 or so clones listed, 97% to 99% were seen once. Trimming removed 1 base at V and 0 bases at J, with 4 bases between. The CDR3 contains 15 residues. Germline V lookup: CDR1 LNHNV, CDR2 YYDKDF (reference sequence). The rearrangement uses TRBV15 and TRBJ2-6, with D hard to call. The sequence was obtained from a man aged 25-45 years in good health. Source material: naive CD4+ T cells sorted from blood. Subset noted: CD45RA+ positively selected. The CDR3 DNA is TGTGCCACCAGCAGAGTTGGCTCTGGGGCCAACGTCCTGACTTTC. This codes for CATSRVGSGANVLTF.